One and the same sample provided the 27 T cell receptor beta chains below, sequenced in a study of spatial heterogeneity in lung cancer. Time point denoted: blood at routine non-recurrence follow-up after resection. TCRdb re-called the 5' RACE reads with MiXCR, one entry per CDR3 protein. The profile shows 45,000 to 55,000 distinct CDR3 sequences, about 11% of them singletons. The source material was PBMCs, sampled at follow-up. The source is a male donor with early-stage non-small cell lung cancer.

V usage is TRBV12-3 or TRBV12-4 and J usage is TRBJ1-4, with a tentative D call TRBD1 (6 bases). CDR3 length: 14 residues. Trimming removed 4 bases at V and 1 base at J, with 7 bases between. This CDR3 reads CASSSDRTNEKLFF. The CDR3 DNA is TGTGCCAGCAGTTCGGACAGAACTAATGAAAAACTGTTTTTT.

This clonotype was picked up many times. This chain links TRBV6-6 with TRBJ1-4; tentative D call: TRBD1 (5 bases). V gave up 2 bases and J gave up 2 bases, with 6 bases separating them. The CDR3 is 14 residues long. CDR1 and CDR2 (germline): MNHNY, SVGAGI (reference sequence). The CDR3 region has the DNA TGTGCCAGCAGTTACCGGGGGACTAATGAAAAACTGTTTTTT. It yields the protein CASSYRGTNEKLFF.

As DNA, the CDR3 is TGTGCCAGCAGCTTCACGGGGGCCGGGGAGCTGTTTTTT. The encoded protein is CASSFTGAGELFF. V is TRBV7-9 and J is TRBJ2-2; D perhaps matches TRBD2 (6 bases). There are 13 residues in the CDR3. Germline values: CDR1 SEHNR, CDR2 FQNEAQ (reference sequence). V lost 3 bases and J lost 6, with 8 bases in between.

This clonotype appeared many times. The CDR3 loop reads CASSAAGGATNEKLFF. The CDR3 coding sequence is TGTGCCAGCAGCGCTGCAGGGGGCGCAACTAATGAAAAACTGTTTTTT. The genes are TRBV9 and TRBJ1-4; TRBD1 aligns across 8 bases. Per the germline V gene, CDR1 is SGDLS and CDR2 is YYNGEE. This CDR3 contains 16 residues. After removal of 3 bases from V and 0 bases from J, the junction contained 4 bases not matched to a gene.

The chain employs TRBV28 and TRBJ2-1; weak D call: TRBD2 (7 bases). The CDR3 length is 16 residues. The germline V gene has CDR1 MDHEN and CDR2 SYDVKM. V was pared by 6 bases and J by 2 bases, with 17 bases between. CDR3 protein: CASSSPGGLTYNEQFF. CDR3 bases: TGTGCCAGCAGCTCCCCGGGGGGCCTTACCTACAATGAGCAGTTCTTC.

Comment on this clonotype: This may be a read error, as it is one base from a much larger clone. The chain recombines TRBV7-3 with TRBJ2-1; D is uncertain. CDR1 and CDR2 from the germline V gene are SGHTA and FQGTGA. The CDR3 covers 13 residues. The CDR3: CASNLTLRSEQFF. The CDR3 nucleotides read TGTGCCAGCAACTTAACCCTTAGGAGTGAGCAGTTCTTC.

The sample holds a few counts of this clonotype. The CDR3 reads CASSPGQGAYEQYF. DNA for the CDR3: TGTGCCAGCAGCCCGGGACAGGGGGCCTACGAGCAGTACTTC. The chain carries TRBV7-6 and TRBJ2-7, with 11 bases fitting TRBD1. Germline V gives CDR1 SGHVS, CDR2 FNYEAQ. The CDR3 is 14 amino acids. V lost 5 bases and J lost 2; bases outside the gene matches: 2.

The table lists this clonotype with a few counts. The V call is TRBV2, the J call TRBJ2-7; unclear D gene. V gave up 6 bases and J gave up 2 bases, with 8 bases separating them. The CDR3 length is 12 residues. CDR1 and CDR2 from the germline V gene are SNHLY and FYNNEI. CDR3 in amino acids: CASSVQAYEQYF. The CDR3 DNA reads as TGTGCCAGCAGCGTTCAGGCCTACGAGCAGTACTTC.

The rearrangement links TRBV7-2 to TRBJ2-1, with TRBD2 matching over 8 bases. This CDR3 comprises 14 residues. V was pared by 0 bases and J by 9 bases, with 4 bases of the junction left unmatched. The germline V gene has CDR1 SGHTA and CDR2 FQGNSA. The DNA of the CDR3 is TGTGCCAGCAGCTTAGCGGGGACTAGTCTTGAGCAGTTCTTC. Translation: CASSLAGTSLEQFF.

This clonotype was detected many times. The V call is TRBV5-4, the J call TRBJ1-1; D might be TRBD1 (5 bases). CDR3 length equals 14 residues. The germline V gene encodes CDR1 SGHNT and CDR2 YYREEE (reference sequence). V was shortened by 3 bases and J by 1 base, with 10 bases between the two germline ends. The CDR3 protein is CASSWGLENTEAFF. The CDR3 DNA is TGTGCCAGCAGCTGGGGCTTGGAGAACACTGAAGCTTTCTTT. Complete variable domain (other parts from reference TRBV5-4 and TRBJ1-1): ETGVTQSPTHLIKTRGQQVTLRCSSQSGHNTVSWYQQALGQGPQFIFQYYREEENGRGNFPPRFSGLQFPNYSSELNVNALELDDSALYLCASSWGLENTEAFFGQGTRLTVV.

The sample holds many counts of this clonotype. DNA of the CDR3: TGCGCCAGCAGCTTTAACTGGTATTCCTACGAGCAGTACTTC. Translated, it gives CASSFNWYSYEQYF. The chain recombines TRBV5-1 with TRBJ2-7, with D unresolved. Trimming removed 2 bases at V and 1 base at J, with 10 bases between. CDR1 is SGHRS and CDR2 is YFSETQ in the germline V gene. The CDR3 has 14 residues.

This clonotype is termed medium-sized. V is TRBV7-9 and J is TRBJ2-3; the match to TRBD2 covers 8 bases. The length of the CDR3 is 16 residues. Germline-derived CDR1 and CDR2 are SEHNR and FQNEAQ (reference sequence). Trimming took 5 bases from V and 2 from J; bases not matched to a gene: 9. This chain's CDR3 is CASSPLAGGPTDTQYF. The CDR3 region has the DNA TGTGCCAGCAGCCCCTTGGCGGGGGGCCCCACAGATACGCAGTATTTT.

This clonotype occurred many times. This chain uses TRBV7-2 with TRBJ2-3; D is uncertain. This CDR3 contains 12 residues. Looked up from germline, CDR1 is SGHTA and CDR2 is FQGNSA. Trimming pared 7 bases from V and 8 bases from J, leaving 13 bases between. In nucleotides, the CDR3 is TGTGCCAGCACCACTTACGTCGGTACGCAGTATTTT. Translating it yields CASTTYVGTQYF.

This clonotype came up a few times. This CDR3 is CASSFIANQETQYF. The CDR3 nucleotides are TGTGCCAGCAGCTTTATAGCGAACCAAGAGACCCAGTACTTC. V and J are TRBV7-8 and TRBJ2-5, with D maybe TRBD2 (5 bases). The V gene lost 3 bases and the J gene lost 0 bases, with 8 bases spanning the gap. CDR1 SGHVS and CDR2 FQNEAQ come from the germline V gene. This CDR3 contains 14 residues.

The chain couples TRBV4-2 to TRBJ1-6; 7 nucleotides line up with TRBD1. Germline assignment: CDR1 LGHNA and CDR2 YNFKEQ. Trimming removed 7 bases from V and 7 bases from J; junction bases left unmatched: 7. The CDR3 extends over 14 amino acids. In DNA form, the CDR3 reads TGTGCCAGCACGAGGGACAGAGTCAATTCACCCCTCCACTTT. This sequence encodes CASTRDRVNSPLHF.

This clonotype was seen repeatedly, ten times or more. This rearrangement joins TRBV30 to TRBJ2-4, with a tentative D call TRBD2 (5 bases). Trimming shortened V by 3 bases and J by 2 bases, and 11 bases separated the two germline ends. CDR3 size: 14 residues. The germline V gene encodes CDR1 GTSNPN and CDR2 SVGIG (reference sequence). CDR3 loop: CAWRDGGSKNIQYF. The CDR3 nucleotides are TGTGCCTGGAGGGATGGCGGGTCCAAAAACATTCAGTACTTC.

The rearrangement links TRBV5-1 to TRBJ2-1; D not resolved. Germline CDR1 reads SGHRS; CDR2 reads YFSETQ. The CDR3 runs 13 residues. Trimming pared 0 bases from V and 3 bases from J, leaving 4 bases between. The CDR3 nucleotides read TGCGCCAGCAGCTTGGACTACTACAATGAGCAGTTCTTC. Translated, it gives CASSLDYYNEQFF.

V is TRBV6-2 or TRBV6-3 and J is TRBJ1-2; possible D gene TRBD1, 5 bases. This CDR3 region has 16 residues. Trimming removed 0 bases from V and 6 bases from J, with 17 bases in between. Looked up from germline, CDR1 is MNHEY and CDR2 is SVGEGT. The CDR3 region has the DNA TGTGCCAGCAGTTACTCGAGGGGTCAGGGCCAAGATGGCTACACCTTC. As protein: CASSYSRGQGQDGYTF.

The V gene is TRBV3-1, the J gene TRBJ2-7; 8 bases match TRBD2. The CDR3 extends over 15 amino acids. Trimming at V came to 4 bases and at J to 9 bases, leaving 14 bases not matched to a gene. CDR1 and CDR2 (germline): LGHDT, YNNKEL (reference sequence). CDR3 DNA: TGTGCCAGCAGCCCCCCCAGCGGGGGCATTTCTGGGCAGTACTTC. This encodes CASSPPSGGISGQYF.

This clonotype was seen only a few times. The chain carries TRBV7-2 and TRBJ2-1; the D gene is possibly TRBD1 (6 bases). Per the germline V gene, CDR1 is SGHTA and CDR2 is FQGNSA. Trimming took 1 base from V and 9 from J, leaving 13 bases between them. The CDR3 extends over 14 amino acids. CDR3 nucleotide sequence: TGTGCCAGCAGCTTAGTAATCCAGGGGAGTGAGCAGTTCTTC. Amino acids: CASSLVIQGSEQFF.

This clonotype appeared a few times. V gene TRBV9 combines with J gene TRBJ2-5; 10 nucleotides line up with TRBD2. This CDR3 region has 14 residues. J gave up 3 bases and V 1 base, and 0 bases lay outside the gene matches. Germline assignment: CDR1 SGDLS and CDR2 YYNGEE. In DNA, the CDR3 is TGTGCCAGCAGCGTACTAGCGGGAGAAGAGACCCAGTACTTC. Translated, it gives CASSVLAGEETQYF.

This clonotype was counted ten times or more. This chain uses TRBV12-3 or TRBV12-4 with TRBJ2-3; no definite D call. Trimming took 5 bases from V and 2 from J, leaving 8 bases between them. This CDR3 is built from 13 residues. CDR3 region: CASSLTDTDTQYF. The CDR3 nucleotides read TGTGCCAGCAGTCTTACTGACACAGATACGCAGTATTTT.

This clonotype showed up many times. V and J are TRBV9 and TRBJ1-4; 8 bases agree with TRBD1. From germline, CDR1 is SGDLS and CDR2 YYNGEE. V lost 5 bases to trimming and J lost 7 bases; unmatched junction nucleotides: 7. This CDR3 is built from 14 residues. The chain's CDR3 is CASSAGGFGEKLFF. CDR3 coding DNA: TGTGCCAGCAGTGCAGGGGGCTTCGGTGAAAAACTGTTTTTT.

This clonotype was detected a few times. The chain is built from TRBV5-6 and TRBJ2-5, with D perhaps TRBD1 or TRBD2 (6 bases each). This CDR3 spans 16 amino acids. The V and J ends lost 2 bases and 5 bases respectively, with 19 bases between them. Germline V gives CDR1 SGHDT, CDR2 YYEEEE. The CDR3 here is CASSFRGARSWETQYF. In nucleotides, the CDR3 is TGTGCCAGCAGCTTTAGGGGGGCTCGGAGTTGGGAGACCCAGTACTTC.

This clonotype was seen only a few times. DNA for the CDR3: TGTGCCAGCACGCCCACGGGGGATACGCAGTATTTT. It yields the protein CASTPTGDTQYF. V and J are TRBV2 and TRBJ2-3, with D tentatively TRBD2 (5 bases). V lost 7 bases, J lost 6 bases, and 11 bases lay in between. The germline gives CDR1 SNHLY, CDR2 FYNNEI. This CDR3 contains 12 residues.

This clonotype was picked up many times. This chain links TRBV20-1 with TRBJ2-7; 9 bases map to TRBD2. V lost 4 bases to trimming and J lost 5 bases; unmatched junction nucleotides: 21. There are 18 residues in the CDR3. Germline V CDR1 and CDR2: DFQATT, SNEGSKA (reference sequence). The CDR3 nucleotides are TGCAGTGCTACTCGATTAATCCGACTAGCGGCCAACGTGGACGAGCAGTACTTC. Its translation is CSATRLIRLAANVDEQYF.

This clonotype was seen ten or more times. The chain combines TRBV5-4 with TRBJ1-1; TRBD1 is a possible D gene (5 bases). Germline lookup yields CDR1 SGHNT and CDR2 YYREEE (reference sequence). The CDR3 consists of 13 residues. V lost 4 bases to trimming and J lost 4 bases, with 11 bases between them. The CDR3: CASSRGGGTEAFF. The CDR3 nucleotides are TGTGCCAGCAGCCGGGGCGGTGGCACTGAAGCTTTCTTT. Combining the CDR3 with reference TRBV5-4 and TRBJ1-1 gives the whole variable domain ETGVTQSPTHLIKTRGQQVTLRCSSQSGHNTVSWYQQALGQGPQFIFQYYREEENGRGNFPPRFSGLQFPNYSSELNVNALELDDSALYLCASSRGGGTEAFFGQGTRLTVV.